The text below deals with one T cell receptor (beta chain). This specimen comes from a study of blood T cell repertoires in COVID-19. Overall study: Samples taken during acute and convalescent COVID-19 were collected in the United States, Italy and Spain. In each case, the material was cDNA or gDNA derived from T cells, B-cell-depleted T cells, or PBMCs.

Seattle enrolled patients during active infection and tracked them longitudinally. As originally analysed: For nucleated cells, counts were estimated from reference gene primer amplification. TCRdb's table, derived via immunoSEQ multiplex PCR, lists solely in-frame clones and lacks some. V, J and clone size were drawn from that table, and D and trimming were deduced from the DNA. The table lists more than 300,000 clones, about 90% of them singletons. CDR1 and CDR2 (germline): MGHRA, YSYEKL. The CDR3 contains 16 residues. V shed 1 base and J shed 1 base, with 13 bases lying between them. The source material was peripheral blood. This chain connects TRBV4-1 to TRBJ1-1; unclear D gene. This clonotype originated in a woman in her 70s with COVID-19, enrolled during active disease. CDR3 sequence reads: CASSQGSVVKNTEAFF. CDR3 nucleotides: TGCGCCAGCAGCCAAGGGAGTGTCGTAAAGAACACTGAAGCTTTCTTT.